A single sample is the source of the 13 T cell receptor beta chains below, sequenced in a study of blood T cell repertoires in COVID-19. Libraries were prepared by immunoSEQ multiplex PCR; TCRdb keeps only in-frame clonotypes and omits some of them. The table lists 350,000 or so clones, approximately 89% of them singletons, with 3.9% in the top ten. Input material: peripheral blood. These receptors originate from a woman aged 60 to 75 with COVID-19, enrolled during active disease.

The chain has TRBV7-9 and TRBJ2-3; tentatively, D is TRBD2 (6 bases). The V and J ends lost 2 bases and 3 bases respectively, with 12 bases between them. Germline values: CDR1 SEHNR, CDR2 FQNEAQ (reference sequence). The CDR3 length is 15 residues. The CDR3 loop is CASSLLAMGTDTQYF. The CDR3 nucleotides read TGTGCCAGCAGCTTACTAGCGATGGGGACAGATACGCAGTATTTT.

J is TRBJ1-2 and V is TRBV7-9; TRBD1 matches 10 bases. The ends lost 3 bases at V and 10 bases at J; junction bases unmatched: 8. Germline CDR1 reads SEHNR; CDR2 reads FQNEAQ (reference sequence). CDR3 length equals 14 residues. The CDR3 spells CASSLGRDRGLYTF. The CDR3 DNA is TGTGCCAGCAGCTTGGGACGGGACAGGGGTCTCTACACCTTC. Full variable domain (remainder filled in from reference TRBV7-9 and TRBJ1-2): DTGVSQNPRHKITKRGQNVTFRCDPISEHNRLYWYRQTLGQGPEFLTYFQNEAQLEKSRLLSDRFSAERPKGSFSTLEIQRTEQGDSAMYLCASSLGRDRGLYTFGSGTRLTVV.

The rearrangement joins TRBV4-1 to TRBJ1-1; D is unclear. Deletions cut 1 base from V and 5 bases from J, with 5 bases between. From germline, CDR1 is MGHRA and CDR2 YSYEKL. CDR3 length: 12 residues. CDR3 sequence: CASSQVETEAFF. Here the CDR3 DNA reads TGCGCCAGCAGCCAAGTAGAAACTGAAGCTTTCTTT.

This chain joins TRBV5-1 and TRBJ2-3; TRBD1 might be the D (6 bases). Germline V lookup: CDR1 SGHRS, CDR2 YFSETQ. V shed 5 bases and J shed 6 bases, with 13 bases lying between them. CDR3 length equals 13 residues. The CDR3 coding sequence is TGCGCCAGCAGAACAGGGTCGTTGGATACGCAGTATTTT. This translates into CASRTGSLDTQYF.

The chain employs TRBV7-9 and TRBJ2-5; 8 bases are a match to TRBD1. With V trimmed by 5 bases and J by 1 base, 18 bases remained unmatched. Per germline, CDR1 SEHNR and CDR2 FQNEAQ (reference sequence). There are 19 residues in the CDR3. CDR3 sequence (DNA): TGTGCCAGCAGCGGAAATTGGGCAGGGGGCACCGGTTTCCAAGAGACCCAGTACTTC. Its protein is CASSGNWAGGTGFQETQYF.

The gene calls are TRBV3-1 (or the pseudogene TRBV3-2) and TRBJ1-1; possibly TRBD1 for D (5 bases). The CDR3 is 17 amino acids. The germline V gene encodes CDR1 LGHDT and CDR2 YNNKEL (reference sequence). With 0 bases removed from V and 5 bases from J, the gap between germline ends came to 19 bases. The CDR3 reads CASSQDWARGGVTEAFF. CDR3 coding DNA: TGTGCCAGCAGCCAAGATTGGGCCAGAGGAGGGGTAACTGAAGCTTTCTTT.

V and J are TRBV7-2 and TRBJ2-1; TRBD1 might be the D (7 bases). V was cut by 8 bases and J by 9 bases, with 20 bases left in between. There are 14 residues in the CDR3. The germline CDR1 and CDR2 sequences are SGHTA and FQGNSA. CDR3 sequence (DNA): TGTGCCAGCTTCCAGGGGGGTAGGTCCGGTGAGCAGTTCTTC. Its translation: CASFQGGRSGEQFF.

The chain couples TRBV15 to TRBJ2-4, with D uncertain. The CDR3 totals 16 residues. Trimming removed 0 bases at V and 0 bases at J, with 9 bases between. CDR1 is LNHNV, CDR2 YYDKDF, per germline (reference sequence). The CDR3 reads CATSRDWALAKNIQYF. The CDR3 bases are TGTGCCACCAGCAGAGATTGGGCACTAGCCAAAAACATTCAGTACTTC.

The V gene is TRBV28, the J gene TRBJ1-1, with 12 bases fitting TRBD1. Germline lookup yields CDR1 MDHEN and CDR2 SYDVKM. The CDR3 is 13 amino acids. J lost 6 bases, V lost 6 bases, and 2 bases had no gene match. The CDR3 DNA is TGTGCCAGCAGGGGACAGGGGGCATCTGAAGCTTTCTTT. Its translation: CASRGQGASEAFF.

The chain couples TRBV9 to TRBJ2-1, with 8 bases fitting TRBD1. The CDR3 covers 14 residues. Unmatched junction bases numbered 2, after V lost 3 bases and J lost 3 bases. Germline values: CDR1 SGDLS, CDR2 YYNGEE. This CDR3 reads CASSGGQVYNEQFF. DNA for the CDR3: TGTGCCAGCAGCGGGGGACAGGTCTACAATGAGCAGTTCTTC.

This chain links TRBV7-9 with TRBJ2-3; TRBD1 agrees at 11 bases. Germline trimming cut 4 bases from V and 3 bases from J; bases unmatched to any gene: 12. From germline, CDR1 is SEHNR and CDR2 FQNEAQ (reference sequence). The CDR3 totals 18 residues. CDR3 coding DNA: TGTGCCAGCAGCTCCGGGACAGGGGGTCTTAGAACGACAGATACGCAGTATTTT. Translating it yields CASSSGTGGLRTTDTQYF.

The chain has TRBV10-3 and TRBJ1-1; tentative D call: TRBD1 (5 bases). This CDR3 has 15 amino acids. Germline CDR1 ENHRY, CDR2 SYGVKD. Trimming shortened V by 0 bases and J by 6 bases, and 14 bases separated the two germline ends. CDR3: CAISESRTSLSEAFF. CDR3 DNA sequence: TGTGCCATCAGTGAGTCGCGGACATCTCTCTCTGAAGCTTTCTTT.

This chain links TRBV28 with TRBJ2-1, with TRBD1 matching 8 bases. Per germline, CDR1 MDHEN and CDR2 SYDVKM. Losses at the gene ends were 3 bases for V and 10 bases for J; bases not matched to a gene: 11. The CDR3 length is 15 residues. DNA for the CDR3: TGTGCCAGCAGTTTTCCAGGGGGCCCAAGGGTGGAGCAGTTCTTC. As protein: CASSFPGGPRVEQFF.